The next 19 T cell receptor beta chains were all read from a single sample in a study of CD8+ T cells in alopecia areata. The sequencing template was cDNA reverse transcribed from extracted RNA. Libraries were prepared by immunoSEQ multiplex PCR; TCRdb keeps only in-frame clonotypes and omits some of them. The data show 1,800 or so clones, with none appearing a single time. Documented time point: mouse skin 6 weeks after grafting, around onset of hair loss. This specimen consisted of skin, obtained at week 6. These TCRs come from a C3H/HeJ mouse with alopecia areata. MHC haplotype here: H2-k.

This clone occurred many times. The gene names given are mouse names. This CDR3 reads CASSLYRGLYAEQFF. The sequenced part of the CDR3 DNA is TGTGCCAGCTCTCTTTACAGGGGGCTCTATGCT. V and J are TRBV12-1 and TRBJ2-1; 9 bases map to TRBD1. The sequenced fragment ends 4 residues before the CDR3 boundary, so the rest is inferred from the germline J gene. V was clipped by 1 base and J by 3 bases; unmatched bases: 3. CDR1 SGHSN and CDR2 HYEKVE come from the germline V gene. The length of the CDR3 is 15 residues.

This clone was detected ten times or more. The gene names here belong to mouse. The sequence runs out 4 residues before the end of the CDR3; the remainder is reconstructed from the germline J gene. The chain recombines TRBV13-3 with TRBJ2-7; the match to TRBD2 covers 7 bases. The CDR3 loop spans 12 amino acids. The germline V gene encodes CDR1 NNHDY and CDR2 SYVADS. CDR3 sequence: CASSAWGYEQYF. CDR3 DNA (partial): TGTGCCAGCAGTGCCTGGGGGTAT.

This clone rates as medium-sized. All gene names here are mouse names. Incomplete CDR3 DNA: TGTGCCAGCGGTGAGAGGACAATTAACCAAGAC. This codes for CASGERTINQD. From start to end, the CDR3 is CASGERTINQDTQYF. The chain links TRBV13-2 to TRBJ2-5, with D perhaps matching TRBD1 (5 bases). The CDR3 extends 4 residues past the end of the read, so its final part is completed from the germline J gene. V was shortened by 2 bases and J by 0 bases, with 10 bases between the two germline ends. Germline V gives CDR1 NNHNN, CDR2 SYGAGS (reference sequence). The CDR3 extends over 15 amino acids.

This clone was counted many times. Here the gene names and germline are mouse. The read ends 4 residues before the CDR3 terminus; that terminus is restored from the germline J gene. V and J are TRBV12-1 and TRBJ2-4; 11 nucleotides match TRBD2. J was trimmed by 3 bases and V by 2 bases; bases with no gene match: 6. From germline, CDR1 is SGHSN and CDR2 HYEKVE. CDR3 length equals 16 residues. This CDR3 reads CASSPRDWGTQNTLYF. Partial CDR3 DNA: TGTGCCAGCTCTCCCCGGGACTGGGGGACCCAAAAC.

In this sample, this clone turned up a few times. At one of its ends the junction is not consistent with the germline gene, which may arise from a read error. Genes and germline come from the mouse. The CDR3 end falls 4 residues outside the read, so it is completed with the germline J gene. The sample carries other DNA sequences with the same CDR3. The chain links TRBV29 to TRBJ1-1; the D gene is possibly TRBD1 (6 bases). The CDR3 extends over 14 amino acids. Germline CDR1 is MSHET and CDR2 is SYDVDS. The sequenced part of the CDR3 DNA is TGTGCCAGCACCTCCGGGACAACAAACACA. The encoded protein is CASTSGTTNT. The complete CDR3 sequence is CASTSGTTNTEVFF.

The sample holds many counts of this clone. The genes and germline here are from mouse. The missing CDR3 end, 4 residues past where the read stops, is filled in from the germline J gene. V usage is TRBV5 and J usage is TRBJ2-4; TRBD2 agrees at 13 bases. The CDR3 covers 15 residues. CDR1 is LGHNA, CDR2 YNLKQL, per germline (reference sequence). CDR3 region: CASSPRDWGGNTLYF. Partial CDR3 DNA: TGTGCCAGCAGCCCCCGGGACTGGGGGGGAAAC.

This clone was seen a handful of times. One junction end disagrees with the germline gene, perhaps due to a read error. Here the gene names and germline are mouse. The read ends 4 residues shy of where the CDR3 ends; the end is completed using the germline J gene. The chain joins TRBV13-1 to TRBJ2-2; D unresolved. Germline V CDR1 and CDR2: NSHNY, SYGAGN. CDR3 length: 14 residues. The DNA read from the CDR3 is TGTGCCAGCAAGGAGACATTAAACGCCGGG. This translates into CASKETLNAG. The entire CDR3 protein is CASKETLNAGQLYF.

This clone is judged medium-sized. The gene names given are mouse names. The observed sequence ends 4 residues before the CDR3 terminus, with the missing tail filled in from the germline J gene. This sequence joins TRBV19 and TRBJ2-1; 7 bases fit TRBD1. This CDR3 contains 14 residues. Germline-derived CDR1 and CDR2 are FNHDT and SITEND (reference sequence). Unmatched junction bases numbered 2, after V lost 2 bases and J lost 3 bases. The CDR3 region is CASSIRDSYAEQFF. The sequenced part of the CDR3 DNA is TGTGCCAGCAGTATTAGGGACAGCTATGCT.

Sample share makes this clone medium-sized. Mouse names are used for the genes. The missing CDR3 end, 4 residues past where the read stops, is filled in from the germline J gene. This chain connects TRBV3 to TRBJ2-7, with TRBD2 matching over 7 bases. Germline CDR1 reads SNHLY; CDR2 reads FYNGKV (reference sequence). The CDR3 consists of 14 residues. V was clipped by 2 bases and J by 1 base; unmatched bases: 2. CDR3: CASSLSGGSYEQYF. CDR3 DNA, as far as it was read: TGTGCCAGCAGCTTATCGGGGGGGTCCTAT.

About this clone itself: The genes and germline here are from mouse. The CDR3 end is not reached by the read, which stops 4 residues before it; the germline J gene fills it in. The gene calls are TRBV13-1 and TRBJ2-7; TRBD1 is a possible D gene (6 bases). The CDR3 length is 12 residues. V was trimmed by 5 bases and J by 2 bases, leaving 8 bases between them. Germline lookup yields CDR1 NSHNY and CDR2 SYGAGN. The CDR3 sequence is CASRKGAYEQYF. CDR3 DNA (partial): TGTGCCAGCAGGAAGGGGGCCTAT.

This clone has ten or more counts. All gene names here are mouse names. Read sequence stops 4 residues before the CDR3 end, and the germline J gene provides the missing end. The rearrangement uses TRBV5 and TRBJ1-1, with TRBD1 as a possible D gene (6 bases). The CDR3 contains 13 residues. Germline CDR1 reads LGHNA; CDR2 reads YNLKQL (reference sequence). The CDR3: CASSHQGWTEVFF. The CDR3 DNA, read in part, is TGTGCCAGCAGCCACCAGGGGTGGACA.

By share of the sample, this clone is medium-sized (0.01 to 0.1%). The germline and genes are mouse ones. The CDR3 end lies 4 residues beyond the end of the read and is filled in from the germline J gene. J is TRBJ2-7 and V is TRBV1; either TRBD1 or TRBD2 may supply D (5 bases each). This CDR3 contains 12 residues. The V gene's germline CDR1 is NSQYPW and CDR2 LRSPGD (reference sequence). CDR3: CTCSAGGDEQYF. The CDR3 bases that were read are TGCACCTGCAGTGCAGGGGGCGAT. The full variable domain, with the rest looked up from reference TRBV1 and TRBJ2-7, is VTLLEQNPRWRLVPRGQAVNLRCILKNSQYPWMSWYQQDLQKQLQWLFTLRSPGDKEVKSLPGADYLATRVTDTELRLQVANMSQGRTLYCTCSAGGDEQYFGPGTRLTVL.

This clone was found many times. Gene names follow the mouse nomenclature. With the read ending 4 residues before the CDR3 end, the germline J gene is used to fill in that end. This sequence joins TRBV13-3 and TRBJ2-1; the D gene is possibly TRBD2 (6 bases). V was pared by 1 base and J by 3 bases, with 14 bases between. This CDR3 is built from 16 residues. Germline V gene lookup returns CDR1 NNHDY and CDR2 SYVADS. CDR3 DNA, as far as it was read: TGTGCCAGCAGTGATACTGGGAATGAGGGCTATGCT. This translates into CASSDTGNEGYA. The whole CDR3 region reads CASSDTGNEGYAEQFF.

This clone qualifies as medium-sized. Gene names refer to mouse genes. The covered CDR3 bases are TGTGCCAGCAGTTGGGACAGGGTCAATTCGCCC. Protein sequence: CASSWDRVNSP. The entire CDR3 protein is CASSWDRVNSPLYF. The rearrangement joins TRBV19 to TRBJ1-6; 9 nucleotides agree with TRBD1. The CDR3 extends 3 residues past the end of the read, so its final part is completed from the germline J gene. TRBJ1-6 is annotated as an ORF whose role is uncertain. CDR3 length: 14 amino acids. From germline, CDR1 is FNHDT and CDR2 SITEND (reference sequence). With 4 bases clipped from V and 7 bases from J, the junction kept 3 bases outside the gene matches.

This clone rates as medium-sized. Mouse gene names apply. Read coverage stops 4 residues before the CDR3 terminus; the germline J gene supplies the remainder. V is TRBV1 and J is TRBJ2-3, with TRBD2 as a possible D gene (5 bases). Deletions cut 3 bases from V and 0 bases from J, with 7 bases between. CDR1 is NSQYPW and CDR2 is LRSPGD in the germline V gene (reference sequence). The CDR3 is 14 amino acids. The CDR3 sequence: CTCSAWVSAETLYF. CDR3 bases read: TGCACCTGCAGTGCCTGGGTTAGTGCAGAA.

There are many counts of this clone. All gene names here are mouse names. The sequenced fragment ends 4 residues before the CDR3 boundary, so the rest is inferred from the germline J gene. The chain has TRBV13-1 and TRBJ2-1, with 10 positions matching TRBD2. Germline assignment: CDR1 NSHNY and CDR2 SYGAGN. This CDR3 is built from 16 residues. V lost 5 bases to trimming and J lost 0 bases; unmatched junction nucleotides: 5. The part of the CDR3 DNA that was read is TGTGCCAGCAGGAATACTGGGGGGGGTAACTATGCT. It translates to CASRNTGGGNYA. The full-length CDR3 reads as CASRNTGGGNYAEQFF.

This clone is medium-sized by share. Gene names are mouse gene names. The read gets to within 4 residues of the CDR3 end, and the germline J gene fills in the rest. V gene TRBV17 combines with J gene TRBJ2-5, with 9 nucleotides matching TRBD1. The ends lost 1 base at V and 1 base at J; junction bases unmatched: 0. Germline V gives CDR1 MNHDT, CDR2 YYDKIL. The CDR3 runs 15 residues. CDR3 protein: CASSRGTGDQDTQYF. The sequenced CDR3 bases are TGTGCTAGCAGTAGAGGGACAGGGGACCAAGAC. The variable domain in full, with the rest retrieved from reference TRBV17 and TRBJ2-5, is DTTVKQNPRYKLARVGKPVNLICSQTMNHDTMYWYQKKPNQAPKLLLFYYDKILNREADTFEKFQSSRPNNSFCSLYIGSAGLEYSAMYLCASSRGTGDQDTQYFGPGTRLLVL.

Within the sample, this clone is medium-sized. Gene and germline names: mouse. CDR3 sequence: CASSSGTANSDYTF. Incomplete CDR3 DNA: TGTGCCAGCAGTAGCGGGACAGCAAACTCC. This rearrangement joins TRBV19 to TRBJ1-2; 7 bases match TRBD1. The read stops 4 residues short of the end of the CDR3; the missing end is completed from the germline J gene. The CDR3 runs 14 residues. The germline CDR1 and CDR2 sequences are FNHDT and SITEND (reference sequence). Losses at the gene ends were 3 bases for V and 0 bases for J; bases not matched to a gene: 2.

Many counts were recorded for this clone. The gene names here belong to mouse. The CDR3 extends 4 residues past the end of the read, so its final part is completed from the germline J gene. The chain employs TRBV13-1 and TRBJ2-3; TRBD2 might be the D (5 bases). Trimming pared 2 bases from V and 1 base from J, leaving 5 bases between. This CDR3 contains 13 residues. CDR1 and CDR2 (germline): NSHNY, SYGAGN. The CDR3 is CASSDWGAETLYF. Partial CDR3 DNA: TGTGCCAGCAGTGACTGGGGTGCAGAA.